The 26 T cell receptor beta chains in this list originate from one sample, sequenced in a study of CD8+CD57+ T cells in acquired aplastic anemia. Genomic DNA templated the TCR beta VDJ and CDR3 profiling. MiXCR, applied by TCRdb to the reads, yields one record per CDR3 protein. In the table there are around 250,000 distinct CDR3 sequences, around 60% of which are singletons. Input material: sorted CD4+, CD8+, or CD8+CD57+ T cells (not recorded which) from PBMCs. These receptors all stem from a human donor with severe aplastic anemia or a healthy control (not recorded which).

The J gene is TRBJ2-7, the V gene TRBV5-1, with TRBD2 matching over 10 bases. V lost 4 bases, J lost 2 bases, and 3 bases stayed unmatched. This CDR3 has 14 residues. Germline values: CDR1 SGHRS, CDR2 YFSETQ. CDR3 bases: TGCGCCAGCAGCGGAAGCGGGAGGGCCTACGAGCAGTACTTC. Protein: CASSGSGRAYEQYF.

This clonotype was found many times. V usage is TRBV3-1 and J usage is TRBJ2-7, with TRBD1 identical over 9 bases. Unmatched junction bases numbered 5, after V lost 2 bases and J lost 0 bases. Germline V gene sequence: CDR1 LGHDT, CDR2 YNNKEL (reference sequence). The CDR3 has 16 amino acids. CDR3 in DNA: TGTGCCAGCAGCCAAATGGACAGGGGTAGCTCCTACGAGCAGTACTTC. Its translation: CASSQMDRGSSYEQYF.

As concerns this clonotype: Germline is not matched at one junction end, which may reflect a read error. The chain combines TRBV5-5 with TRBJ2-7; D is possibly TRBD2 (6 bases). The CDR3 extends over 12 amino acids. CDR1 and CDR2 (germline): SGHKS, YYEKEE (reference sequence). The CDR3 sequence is CASRRESYEQYF. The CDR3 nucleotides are TGCGCCAGCAGGAGGGAGTCCTACGAGCAGTACTTC.

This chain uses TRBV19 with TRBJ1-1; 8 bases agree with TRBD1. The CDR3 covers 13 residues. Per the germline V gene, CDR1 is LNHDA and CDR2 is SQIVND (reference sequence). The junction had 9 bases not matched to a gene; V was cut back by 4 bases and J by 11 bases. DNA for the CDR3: TGTGCCAGTAGTAAGCCCGGACAGGGACCCGCTTTCTTT. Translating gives CASSKPGQGPAFF.

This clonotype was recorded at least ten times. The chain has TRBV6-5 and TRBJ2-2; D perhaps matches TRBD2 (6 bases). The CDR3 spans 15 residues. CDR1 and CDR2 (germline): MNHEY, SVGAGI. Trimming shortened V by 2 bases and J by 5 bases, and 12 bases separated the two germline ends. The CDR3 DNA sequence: TGTGCCAGCAGTTACCACGGGGCGGGAACCGGGGAGCTGTTTTTT. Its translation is CASSYHGAGTGELFF.

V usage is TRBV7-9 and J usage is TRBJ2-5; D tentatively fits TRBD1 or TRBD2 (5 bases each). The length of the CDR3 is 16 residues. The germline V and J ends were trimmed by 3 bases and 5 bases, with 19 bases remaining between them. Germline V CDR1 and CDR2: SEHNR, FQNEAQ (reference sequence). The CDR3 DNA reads TGTGCCAGCAGCTTGGCCCGATCGACGGGGACGGAGACCCAGTACTTC. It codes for CASSLARSTGTETQYF. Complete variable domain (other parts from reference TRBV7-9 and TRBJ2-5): DTGVSQNPRHKITKRGQNVTFRCDPISEHNRLYWYRQTLGQGPEFLTYFQNEAQLEKSRLLSDRFSAERPKGSFSTLEIQRTEQGDSAMYLCASSLARSTGTETQYFGPGTRLLVL.

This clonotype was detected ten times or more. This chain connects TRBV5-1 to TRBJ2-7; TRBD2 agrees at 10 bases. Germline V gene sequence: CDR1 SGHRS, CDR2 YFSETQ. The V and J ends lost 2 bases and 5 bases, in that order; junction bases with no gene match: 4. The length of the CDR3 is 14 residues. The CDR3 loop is CASSFGGTSDEQYF. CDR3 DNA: TGCGCCAGCAGCTTTGGCGGGACTAGCGACGAGCAGTACTTC.

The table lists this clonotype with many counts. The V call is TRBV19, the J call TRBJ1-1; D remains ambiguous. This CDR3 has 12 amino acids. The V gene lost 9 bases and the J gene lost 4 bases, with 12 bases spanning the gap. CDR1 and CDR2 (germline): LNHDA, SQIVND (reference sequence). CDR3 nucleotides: TGTGCCAGCTGGGCATCACTCACTGAAGCTTTCTTT. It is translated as CASWASLTEAFF.

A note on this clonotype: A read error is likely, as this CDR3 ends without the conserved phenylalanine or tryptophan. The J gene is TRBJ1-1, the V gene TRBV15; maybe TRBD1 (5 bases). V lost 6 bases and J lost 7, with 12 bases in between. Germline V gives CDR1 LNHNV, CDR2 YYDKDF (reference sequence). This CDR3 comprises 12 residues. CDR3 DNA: TGTGCCACCAGGACAGTAGAGGGTGAAGCTTTCTCT. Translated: CATRTVEGEAFS.

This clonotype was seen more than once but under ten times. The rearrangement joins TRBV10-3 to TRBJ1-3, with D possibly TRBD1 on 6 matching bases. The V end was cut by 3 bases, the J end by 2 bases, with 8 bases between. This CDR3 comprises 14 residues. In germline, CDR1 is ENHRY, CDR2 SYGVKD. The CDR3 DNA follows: TGTGCCATCAGTGACCAGGGGACTGGAAACACCATATATTTT. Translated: CAISDQGTGNTIYF.

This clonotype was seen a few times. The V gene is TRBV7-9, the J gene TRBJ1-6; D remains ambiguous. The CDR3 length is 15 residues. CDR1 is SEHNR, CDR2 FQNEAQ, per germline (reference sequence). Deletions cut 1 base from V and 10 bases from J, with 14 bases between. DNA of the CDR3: TGTGCCAGCAGCTTAGGGCGCGGGTTATTATCACCCCTCCACTTT. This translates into CASSLGRGLLSPLHF.

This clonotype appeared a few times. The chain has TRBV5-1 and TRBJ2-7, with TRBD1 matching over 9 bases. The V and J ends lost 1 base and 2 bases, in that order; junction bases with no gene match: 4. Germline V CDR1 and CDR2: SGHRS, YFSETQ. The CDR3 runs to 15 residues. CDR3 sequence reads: CASSLIWDRAYEQYF. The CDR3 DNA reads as TGCGCCAGCAGCTTGATTTGGGACAGGGCCTACGAGCAGTACTTC.

The CDR3 DNA reads TGTGCCAGCAGCTTGGAAGGTGCGGGGGGTCAGTTCTTC. Protein: CASSLEGAGGQFF. The genes are TRBV5-4 and TRBJ2-1, with 8 positions matching TRBD2. Germline trimming cut 0 bases from V and 13 bases from J; bases unmatched to any gene: 6. This CDR3 region has 13 residues. Germline V gene sequence: CDR1 SGHNT, CDR2 YYREEE (reference sequence).

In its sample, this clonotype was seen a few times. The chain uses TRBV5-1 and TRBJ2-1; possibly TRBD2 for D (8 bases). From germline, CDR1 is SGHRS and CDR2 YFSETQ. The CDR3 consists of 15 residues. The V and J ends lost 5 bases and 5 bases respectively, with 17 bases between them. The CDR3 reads CASSRGGGTDNEQFF. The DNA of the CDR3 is TGCGCCAGCAGTCGAGGCGGGGGGACAGACAATGAGCAGTTCTTC. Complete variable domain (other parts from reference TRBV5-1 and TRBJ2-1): KAGVTQTPRYLIKTRGQQVTLSCSPISGHRSVSWYQQTPGQGLQFLFEYFSETQRNKGNFPGRFSGRQFSNSRSEMNVSTLELGDSALYLCASSRGGGTDNEQFFGPGTRLTVL.

CDR3 DNA sequence: TGTGCCAGCAGCTTAAGGCAAGGGGACAGACTATACGAGCAGTACTTC. Translation gives CASSLRQGDRLYEQYF. This chain joins TRBV7-2 and TRBJ2-7; 7 nucleotides match TRBD1. Trimming took 2 bases from V and 4 from J; bases not matched to a gene: 11. The CDR3 runs to 16 residues. Germline V gives CDR1 SGHTA, CDR2 FQGNSA.

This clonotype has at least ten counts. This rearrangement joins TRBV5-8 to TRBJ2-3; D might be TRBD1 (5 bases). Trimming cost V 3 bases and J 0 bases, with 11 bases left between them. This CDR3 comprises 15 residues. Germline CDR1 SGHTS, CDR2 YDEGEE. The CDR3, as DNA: TGTGCCAGCAGCTCCCAGGGCAGTAGCACAGATACGCAGTATTTT. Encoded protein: CASSSQGSSTDTQYF.

The CDR3 reads CASSLDDRARETQYF. CDR3 sequence (DNA): TGTGCCAGCAGCTTGGATGACAGGGCGAGAGAGACCCAGTACTTC. The chain is built from TRBV5-4 and TRBJ2-5, with 7 bases fitting TRBD1. This CDR3 contains 15 residues. J was trimmed by 4 bases and V by 0 bases; bases with no gene match: 6. The germline V gene encodes CDR1 SGHNT and CDR2 YYREEE (reference sequence).

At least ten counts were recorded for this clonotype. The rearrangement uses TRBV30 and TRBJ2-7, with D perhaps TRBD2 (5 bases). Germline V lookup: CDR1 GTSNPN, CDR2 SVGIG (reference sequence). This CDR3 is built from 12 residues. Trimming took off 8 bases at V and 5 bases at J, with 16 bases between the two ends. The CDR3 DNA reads TGTGCCACTCGGCGGGCTGTGGACGAGCAGTACTTC. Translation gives CATRRAVDEQYF.

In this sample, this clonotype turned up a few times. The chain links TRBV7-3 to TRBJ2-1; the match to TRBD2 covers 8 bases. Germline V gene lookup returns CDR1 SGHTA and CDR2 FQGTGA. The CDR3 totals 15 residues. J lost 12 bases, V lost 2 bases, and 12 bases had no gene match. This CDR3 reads CASSLGGRSGTGQFF. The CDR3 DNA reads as TGTGCCAGCAGCTTAGGCGGGAGGTCCGGTACCGGGCAGTTCTTC.

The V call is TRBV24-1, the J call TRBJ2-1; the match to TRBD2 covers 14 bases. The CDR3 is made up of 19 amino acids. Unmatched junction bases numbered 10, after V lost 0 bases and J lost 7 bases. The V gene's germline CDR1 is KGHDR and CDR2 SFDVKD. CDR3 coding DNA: TGTGCCACCAGTGATTTGAAGCGCCTGACTAGCGGGGGGGGGAATGAGCAGTTCTTC. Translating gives CATSDLKRLTSGGGNEQFF.

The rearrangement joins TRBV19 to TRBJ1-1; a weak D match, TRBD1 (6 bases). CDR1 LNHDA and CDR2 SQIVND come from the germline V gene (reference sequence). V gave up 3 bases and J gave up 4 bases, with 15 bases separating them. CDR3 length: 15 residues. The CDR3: CASSMAGGAGTEAFF. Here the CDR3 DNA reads TGTGCCAGTAGTATGGCGGGGGGCGCGGGCACTGAAGCTTTCTTT.

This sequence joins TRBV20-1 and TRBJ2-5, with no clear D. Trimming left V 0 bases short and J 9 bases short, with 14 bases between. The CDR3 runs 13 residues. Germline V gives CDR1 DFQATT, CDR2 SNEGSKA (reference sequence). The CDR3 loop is CSARDQVWQPQYF. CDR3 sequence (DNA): TGCAGTGCTAGAGATCAAGTTTGGCAGCCCCAGTACTTC.

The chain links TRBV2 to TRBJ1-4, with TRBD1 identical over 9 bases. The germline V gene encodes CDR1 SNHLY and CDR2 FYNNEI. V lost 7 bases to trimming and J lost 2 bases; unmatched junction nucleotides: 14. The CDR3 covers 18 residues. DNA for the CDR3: TGTGCCAGCACCCTTGTTGGGACAGGGAGTTTTACTAATGAAAAACTGTTTTTT. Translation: CASTLVGTGSFTNEKLFF.

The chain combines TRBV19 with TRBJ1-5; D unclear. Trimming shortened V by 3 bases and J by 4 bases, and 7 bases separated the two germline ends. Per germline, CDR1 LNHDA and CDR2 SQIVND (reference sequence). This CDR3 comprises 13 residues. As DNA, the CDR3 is TGTGCCAGTAGTATTAGTGAGAATCAGCCCCAGCATTTT. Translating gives CASSISENQPQHF.

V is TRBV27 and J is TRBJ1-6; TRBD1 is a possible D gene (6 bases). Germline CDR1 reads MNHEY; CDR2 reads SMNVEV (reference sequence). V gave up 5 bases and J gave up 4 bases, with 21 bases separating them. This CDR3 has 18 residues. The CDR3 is CASSTIIQGFGYNSPLHF. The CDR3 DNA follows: TGTGCCAGCAGTACGATTATACAGGGATTCGGGTATAATTCACCCCTCCACTTT.

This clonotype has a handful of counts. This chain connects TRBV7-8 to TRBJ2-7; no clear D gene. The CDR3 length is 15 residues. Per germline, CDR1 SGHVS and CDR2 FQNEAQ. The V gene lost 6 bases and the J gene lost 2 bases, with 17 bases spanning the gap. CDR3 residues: CASSPTRHWAYEQYF. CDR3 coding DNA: TGTGCCAGCAGTCCAACTCGACATTGGGCCTACGAGCAGTACTTC.